The rows below give T cell receptor beta chains drawn from one sample of a study of CD8 T cells in ankylosing spondylitis. TCRdb re-called the 5' RACE reads with MiXCR, one entry per CDR3 protein. Among about 540,000 distinct CDR3 sequences listed, more than 9.5% were seen once. Specimen: blood, either unsorted or a sorted T cell fraction (not recorded which). These receptors were collected from a male donor with ankylosing spondylitis. CDR3s include the opening cysteine and the closing phenylalanine or tryptophan. D genes are given only for firm matches. Some rows mark clone size as missing; the rest say once, few, many or name a class of expanded clone.

j_call: TRBJ2-1; v_call: TRBV15; d_call: -; clone_size: -; cdr3_nt: TGTGCCACCAGCAGAGTAAGCCCTAGAGACAATGAGCAGTTCTTC; cdr3_aa: CATSRVSPRDNEQFF
j_call: TRBJ1-4; v_call: TRBV2; d_call: -; clone_size: few; cdr3_nt: TGTGCCAGCAGTGAAATCAGGGCCGGAGGTGAAAAACTGTTTTTT; cdr3_aa: CASSEIRAGGEKLFF
j_call: TRBJ1-1; v_call: TRBV7-9; d_call: -; clone_size: -; cdr3_nt: TGTGCCAGCAGCGATACAGGGAGTGAAGCTTTCTTT; cdr3_aa: CASSDTGSEAFF
j_call: TRBJ2-5; v_call: TRBV15; d_call: TRBD2; clone_size: -; cdr3_nt: TGTGCCACCAGCAGAGCGGGAGGGACTGAGACCCAGTACTTC; cdr3_aa: CATSRAGGTETQYF
j_call: TRBJ2-1; v_call: TRBV7-9; d_call: TRBD1; clone_size: -; cdr3_nt: TGTGCCAGCAGCTTAGGACAGGGGGCTGAGCAGTTCTTC; cdr3_aa: CASSLGQGAEQFF
j_call: TRBJ1-5; v_call: TRBV20-1; d_call: -; clone_size: -; cdr3_nt: TGCAGTGCTAAGAGGTTAGGAGAGATTTATAGCAATCAGCCCCAGCATTTT; cdr3_aa: CSAKRLGEIYSNQPQHF
j_call: TRBJ2-1; v_call: TRBV24-1; d_call: TRBD2; clone_size: -; cdr3_nt: TGTGCCACCAGTGATGAAGCGGGAGTGGAGGGAAATGAGCAGTTCTTC; cdr3_aa: CATSDEAGVEGNEQFF
j_call: TRBJ2-3; v_call: TRBV27; d_call: -; clone_size: -; cdr3_nt: TGTGCCAGCAGTTTAAACCCCTCGGGAGATACGCAGTATTTT; cdr3_aa: CASSLNPSGDTQYF
j_call: TRBJ2-2; v_call: TRBV10-2; d_call: TRBD2; clone_size: -; cdr3_nt: TGCGCCAGCAGTGCCGGGACTAGCTTTGCCGGGGAGCTGTTTTTT; cdr3_aa: CASSAGTSFAGELFF
j_call: TRBJ1-4; v_call: TRBV20-1; d_call: -; clone_size: few; cdr3_nt: TGCAGTGCTAGAGATCTCTTGGAGAATGAAAAACTGTTTTTT; cdr3_aa: CSARDLLENEKLFF
j_call: TRBJ2-5; v_call: TRBV5-1; d_call: TRBD2; clone_size: -; cdr3_nt: TGCGCCAGCAGCTCGGGAGGTGTTGGGGAGACCCAGTACTTC; cdr3_aa: CASSSGGVGETQYF
j_call: TRBJ1-5; v_call: TRBV19; d_call: -; clone_size: -; cdr3_nt: TGTGCCAGTAGTATAGGTGCAGAGAATCAGCCCCAGCATTTT; cdr3_aa: CASSIGAENQPQHF
j_call: TRBJ2-5; v_call: TRBV24-1; d_call: -; clone_size: few; cdr3_nt: TGTGCCACCAGTGATTCCGGCGCGGGTTACCAAGAGACCCAGTACTTC; cdr3_aa: CATSDSGAGYQETQYF
j_call: TRBJ1-3; v_call: TRBV7-9; d_call: TRBD1; clone_size: -; cdr3_nt: TGTGCCAGCAGCACTACGACCGGGACAGGGGGTGGAAACACCATATATTTT; cdr3_aa: CASSTTTGTGGGNTIYF
j_call: TRBJ2-7; v_call: TRBV6-2/TRBV6-3; d_call: -; clone_size: few; cdr3_nt: TGTGCCAGCAGTTATTCCGGGAGTCAGTACGAGCAGTACTTC; cdr3_aa: CASSYSGSQYEQYF
j_call: TRBJ2-6; v_call: TRBV6-1; d_call: TRBD2; clone_size: many; cdr3_nt: TGTGCCAGCAGGCCCCCCGGGACTAGAGGCTCTGGGGCCAACGTCCTGACTTTC; cdr3_aa: CASRPPGTRGSGANVLTF
j_call: TRBJ2-1; v_call: TRBV19; d_call: TRBD2; clone_size: few; cdr3_nt: TGTGCCAGTAGTATAGCGGCTAGCGGTTCGTGGAATGAGCAGTTCTTC; cdr3_aa: CASSIAASGSWNEQFF
j_call: TRBJ2-5; v_call: TRBV6-2/TRBV6-3; d_call: TRBD2; clone_size: few; cdr3_nt: TGTGCCAGCAGTTATAGCGGGAGGGCCACGGAGACCCAGTACTTC; cdr3_aa: CASSYSGRATETQYF
j_call: TRBJ1-1; v_call: TRBV5-1; d_call: -; clone_size: -; cdr3_nt: TGCGCCAGCAGCTTGGGGCTCTACCCTGAAGCTTTCTTT; cdr3_aa: CASSLGLYPEAFF
j_call: TRBJ1-2; v_call: TRBV12-3/TRBV12-4; d_call: -; clone_size: -; cdr3_nt: TGTGCCAGCACCCTGATAGATGTTGGGGGCTACACCTTC; cdr3_aa: CASTLIDVGGYTF
j_call: TRBJ2-2; v_call: TRBV12-3/TRBV12-4; d_call: -; clone_size: many; cdr3_nt: TGTGCCAGCAGTTCGGCCGGGGAGCTGTTTTTT; cdr3_aa: CASSSAGELFF
j_call: TRBJ2-3; v_call: TRBV20-1; d_call: TRBD2; clone_size: few; cdr3_nt: TGCAGTGCTAGCCTAGCGGGAGGGCCGGATATCGATACGCAGTATTTT; cdr3_aa: CSASLAGGPDIDTQYF
j_call: TRBJ1-2; v_call: TRBV5-6; d_call: TRBD1; clone_size: few; cdr3_nt: TGTGCCAGCAGCGGACGGGACAGGGGGCTAGATGGCTACACCTTC; cdr3_aa: CASSGRDRGLDGYTF
j_call: TRBJ2-3; v_call: TRBV7-2; d_call: TRBD2; clone_size: many; cdr3_nt: TGTGCCAGCAGCTCGGGACTAGCGAAGAATACGCAGTATTTT; cdr3_aa: CASSSGLAKNTQYF
j_call: TRBJ1-5; v_call: TRBV20-1; d_call: -; clone_size: few; cdr3_nt: TGCAGTGCTAGCGAACCGGGGAATCAGCCCCAGCATTTT; cdr3_aa: CSASEPGNQPQHF
j_call: TRBJ1-5; v_call: TRBV7-2; d_call: TRBD1; clone_size: few; cdr3_nt: TGTGCCAGCAGCCAAAGGACAGGGTGGAGTCAGCCCCAGCATTTT; cdr3_aa: CASSQRTGWSQPQHF
j_call: TRBJ2-1; v_call: TRBV24-1; d_call: -; clone_size: -; cdr3_nt: TGTGCCACCAGTGATTCCTCTTTACATGAGCAGTTCTTC; cdr3_aa: CATSDSSLHEQFF
j_call: TRBJ2-5; v_call: TRBV4-1; d_call: TRBD1; clone_size: -; cdr3_nt: TGCGCCAGCAGCCAAGAGGGACAGGGGACGGAGACCCAGTACTTC; cdr3_aa: CASSQEGQGTETQYF
j_call: TRBJ2-1; v_call: TRBV3-1; d_call: TRBD2; clone_size: few; cdr3_nt: TGTGCCAGCAGCCGCCTCATAGCGGGCGCCAATGAGCAGTTCTTC; cdr3_aa: CASSRLIAGANEQFF
j_call: TRBJ2-1; v_call: TRBV29-1; d_call: TRBD2; clone_size: -; cdr3_nt: TGCAGCGCCCCCGGGACTAGCGGGAGTTATGAGCAGTTCTTC; cdr3_aa: CSAPGTSGSYEQFF
j_call: TRBJ2-5; v_call: TRBV7-2; d_call: -; clone_size: -; cdr3_nt: TGTGCCAGCAGCTCAAACCAGGGGGGGGAGACCCAGTACTTC; cdr3_aa: CASSSNQGGETQYF
j_call: TRBJ1-4; v_call: TRBV18; d_call: -; clone_size: few; cdr3_nt: TGTGCCAGCTCACGGACAGTCAACGTTGCAACTAATGAAAAACTGTTTTTT; cdr3_aa: CASSRTVNVATNEKLFF
j_call: TRBJ2-7; v_call: TRBV20-1; d_call: -; clone_size: -; cdr3_nt: TGCAGTGCTAGGACACATTTTCGTGTTAACGAGCAGTACTTC; cdr3_aa: CSARTHFRVNEQYF
j_call: TRBJ1-6; v_call: TRBV7-9; d_call: -; clone_size: -; cdr3_nt: TGTGCCAGCAGCCCCGGAGGGCGGGGGCCGGGCTCACCCCTCCACTTT; cdr3_aa: CASSPGGRGPGSPLHF
j_call: TRBJ2-2; v_call: TRBV3-1; d_call: -; clone_size: -; cdr3_nt: TGTGCCAGCAGCCAGGGACGGTGGACCGGGGAGCTGTTTTTT; cdr3_aa: CASSQGRWTGELFF
j_call: TRBJ2-5; v_call: TRBV20-1; d_call: TRBD2; clone_size: few; cdr3_nt: TGCAGTGCTCGACGCCAGGGACTACTACAAGAGACCCAGTACTTC; cdr3_aa: CSARRQGLLQETQYF
j_call: TRBJ1-5; v_call: TRBV20-1; d_call: TRBD1; clone_size: few; cdr3_nt: TGCAGTGCTACAGGGGGAGTGAATCAGCCCCAGCATTTT; cdr3_aa: CSATGGVNQPQHF
j_call: TRBJ1-2; v_call: TRBV28; d_call: TRBD1; clone_size: -; cdr3_nt: TGTGCCAGCAGTCTAGGGACAGTAAGTGGTTTAGGCTATGGCTACACCTTC; cdr3_aa: CASSLGTVSGLGYGYTF
j_call: TRBJ2-5; v_call: TRBV24-1; d_call: TRBD2; clone_size: many; cdr3_nt: TGTGCCACCAGTGATCCTAGCGGGAGTCATCAAGAGACCCAGTACTTC; cdr3_aa: CATSDPSGSHQETQYF
j_call: TRBJ2-3; v_call: TRBV2; d_call: -; clone_size: -; cdr3_nt: TGTGCCAGCAGTGCCAGGCCGTCCGCTCCTGGTACGCAGTATTTT; cdr3_aa: CASSARPSAPGTQYF
j_call: TRBJ2-1; v_call: TRBV24-1; d_call: -; clone_size: many; cdr3_nt: TGTGCCACCAGGGACGTTTACAATGAGCAGTTCTTC; cdr3_aa: CATRDVYNEQFF
j_call: TRBJ2-3; v_call: TRBV11-2; d_call: -; clone_size: few; cdr3_nt: TGTGCCAGCACATCCGGGACTAGCACAGATACGCAGTATTTT; cdr3_aa: CASTSGTSTDTQYF
j_call: TRBJ1-3; v_call: TRBV7-2; d_call: -; clone_size: -; cdr3_nt: TGTGCCAGCAGCTTAGAAGCAGGCCAGGGTTCGGCCACCATATATTTT; cdr3_aa: CASSLEAGQGSATIYF
j_call: TRBJ2-1; v_call: TRBV20-1; d_call: -; clone_size: -; cdr3_nt: TGCAGTGCTAGACAGCGGAATGAGCAGTTCTTC; cdr3_aa: CSARQRNEQFF
j_call: TRBJ2-7; v_call: TRBV7-2; d_call: TRBD2; clone_size: few; cdr3_nt: TGTGCCAGCAGCCCCTCGACTAGCGTTTACGAGCAGTACTTC; cdr3_aa: CASSPSTSVYEQYF
j_call: TRBJ1-5; v_call: TRBV28; d_call: -; clone_size: -; cdr3_nt: TGTGCCAGCAGTTTGACCGGGACAAGGATTAACAATCAGCCCCAGCATTTT; cdr3_aa: CASSLTGTRINNQPQHF
j_call: TRBJ2-3; v_call: TRBV10-2; d_call: -; clone_size: few; cdr3_nt: TGCGCCAGCAGTGAGGGGCACTCTAGGGGGAATACGCAGTATTTT; cdr3_aa: CASSEGHSRGNTQYF
j_call: TRBJ2-3; v_call: TRBV5-1; d_call: -; clone_size: -; cdr3_nt: TGCGCCAGCAGCTTGAGAGGGCGGAACACAGATACGCAGTATTTT; cdr3_aa: CASSLRGRNTDTQYF
j_call: TRBJ1-5; v_call: TRBV3-1; d_call: -; clone_size: many; cdr3_nt: TGTGCCAGCAGCCAAGATCTTGGTTGGCAGCCCCAGCATTTT; cdr3_aa: CASSQDLGWQPQHF
j_call: TRBJ1-5; v_call: TRBV12-3/TRBV12-4; d_call: TRBD1; clone_size: -; cdr3_nt: TGTGCCAGCAGTCCGAGGGAGGGGCAGGGGGTTAGTCAGCCCCAGCATTTT; cdr3_aa: CASSPREGQGVSQPQHF
j_call: TRBJ2-5; v_call: TRBV2; d_call: TRBD1; clone_size: -; cdr3_nt: TGTGCCAGCAGCGAACAGACAGGGAGAGAGACCCAGTACTTC; cdr3_aa: CASSEQTGRETQYF
j_call: TRBJ1-2; v_call: TRBV29-1; d_call: TRBD1; clone_size: many; cdr3_nt: TGCAGCGTCGACAGGGGGCTGAGCTATGGCTACACCTTC; cdr3_aa: CSVDRGLSYGYTF
j_call: TRBJ1-4; v_call: TRBV5-1; d_call: -; clone_size: few; cdr3_nt: TGCGCCACCAGGATCCTCGGGGAGGGTAATGAAAAACTGTTTTTT; cdr3_aa: CATRILGEGNEKLFF
j_call: TRBJ2-5; v_call: TRBV5-1; d_call: TRBD1; clone_size: few; cdr3_nt: TGCGCCAGCAACTCAGGGGGCCTCGGAGAGACCCAGTACTTC; cdr3_aa: CASNSGGLGETQYF
j_call: TRBJ2-1; v_call: TRBV15; d_call: TRBD1; clone_size: -; cdr3_nt: TGTGCCACCAGCGGCAAGACAGGGGGCGCGGGGAATGAGCAGTTCTTC; cdr3_aa: CATSGKTGGAGNEQFF